This TCR beta chain originates from a study of control samples from healthy donors and cancer patients. In this sample, this clone turned up a few times. Libraries were prepared by immunoSEQ multiplex PCR; TCRdb keeps only in-frame clonotypes and omits some of them. The sample includes 70,000 to 75,000 clones, about 88% of them seen just once. Germline values: CDR1 LGHDT, CDR2 YNNKEL (reference sequence). CDR3 length equals 16 residues. The junction had 5 bases not matched to a gene; V was cut back by 4 bases and J by 0 bases. The sequence came from a woman in her 50s in good health. The sequenced sample consisted of blood. The gene calls are TRBV3-1 (or the pseudogene TRBV3-2) and TRBJ2-3, with 9 bases aligning to TRBD2. As DNA, the CDR3 is TGTGCCAGCAGCCGACATAGCGGGAGTAGCACAGATACGCAGTATTTT. Amino acid sequence: CASSRHSGSSTDTQYF.